Listed below are T cell receptor beta chains from one sample, sequenced in a study of blood T cells in healthy people across ages. One entry per CDR3 protein, called by TCRdb with MiXCR from the 5' RACE reads. The sample lists approximately 1,100,000 distinct CDR3 sequences; more than 40% were seen once. Sequencing was done on a sample of blood. The receptor source for this set is a woman between 55 and 75 years old in good health. The CDR3 runs from the conserved cysteine through the conserved F or W. The order of the fields is V gene, clone size, J gene, D gene, CDR3 protein, CDR3 DNA. A D gene is named only where the DNA matches it firmly. Not every row has a clone size; where given, it reads once, few, many or a size class.

TRBV29-1	few	TRBJ1-2	-	CSVGHSTANYGYTF	TGCAGCGTTGGCCACTCCACAGCAAACTATGGCTACACCTTC
TRBV9	-	TRBJ2-2	-	CASSEQDARGGELFF	TGTGCCAGCAGCGAGCAGGACGCCAGGGGCGGGGAGCTGTTTTTT
TRBV6-5	-	TRBJ2-1	-	CASSYRAKRGGGEQFF	TGTGCCAGCAGTTACCGGGCTAAGAGGGGTGGAGGTGAGCAGTTCTTC
TRBV5-1	once	TRBJ2-1	TRBD2	CASSRRLAGVSSEQFF	TGCGCCAGCAGCCGTCGCCTAGCGGGAGTTTCCAGTGAGCAGTTCTTC
TRBV5-1	few	TRBJ2-7	-	CASSYQAYLEQYF	TGCGCCAGCAGCTACCAAGCCTACCTCGAGCAGTACTTC
TRBV24-1	-	TRBJ2-3	TRBD2	CATSDSSGPRGTQYF	TGTGCCACCAGTGATTCTAGCGGGCCCCGGGGTACGCAGTATTTT
TRBV7-9	-	TRBJ2-7	TRBD2	CASSLIAGADEQYF	TGTGCCAGCAGCTTAATCGCGGGAGCGGACGAGCAGTACTTC
TRBV12-3/TRBV12-4	-	TRBJ2-3	-	CASSLAHHSTDTQYF	TGTGCCAGCAGTTTGGCACACCATAGCACAGATACGCAGTATTTT
TRBV20-1	-	TRBJ2-5	-	CSVRGPKGETQYF	TGCAGTGTCAGAGGCCCAAAGGGAGAGACCCAGTACTTC
TRBV24-1	-	TRBJ2-2	-	CATSDARDPTFGELFF	TGTGCCACCAGTGATGCCCGGGATCCGACCTTCGGGGAGCTGTTTTTT
TRBV6-2/TRBV6-3	-	TRBJ2-7	-	CASSDVASAYEQYF	TGTGCCAGCAGTGATGTGGCTAGCGCCTACGAGCAGTACTTC
TRBV20-1	few	TRBJ2-7	-	CSARDVARYEQYF	TGCAGTGCTAGAGATGTTGCGAGGTACGAGCAGTACTTC
TRBV27	-	TRBJ2-3	-	CASSLARSDTQYF	TGTGCCAGCAGTTTAGCCAGGTCCGATACGCAGTATTTT
TRBV25-1	many	TRBJ2-7	-	CASSKLAGTYEQYF	TGTGCCAGCTCGAAGTTGGCAGGCACCTACGAGCAGTACTTC
TRBV7-6	-	TRBJ1-6	TRBD1	CASSQQGQGAGSPLHF	TGTGCCAGCAGCCAACAGGGACAGGGAGCTGGCTCACCCCTCCACTTT
TRBV20-1	-	TRBJ2-3	-	CSAHTRVDTQYF	TGCAGTGCTCACACGAGGGTAGATACGCAGTATTTT
TRBV20-1	-	TRBJ2-7	-	CSARDVRLSSYEQYF	TGCAGTGCTAGAGATGTCCGACTAAGCTCCTACGAGCAGTACTTC
TRBV18	-	TRBJ1-5	-	CASSPAVTNQPQHF	TGTGCCAGCTCACCAGCTGTTACCAATCAGCCCCAGCATTTT
TRBV29-1	few	TRBJ2-7	TRBD1	CSVETGWSDEQYF	TGCAGCGTTGAGACAGGGTGGAGCGACGAGCAGTACTTC
TRBV18	-	TRBJ2-4	-	CASSYIRDVKNIQYF	TGTGCCAGCTCATACATCAGGGATGTCAAAAACATTCAGTACTTC
TRBV7-9	-	TRBJ2-7	-	CASSLKWYEQYF	TGTGCCAGCAGCTTAAAGTGGTACGAGCAGTACTTC
TRBV20-1	few	TRBJ2-7	TRBD1	CSATVRDRSSYEQYF	TGCAGTGCTACTGTCCGGGACAGATCTTCCTACGAGCAGTACTTC
TRBV18	-	TRBJ2-2	TRBD1	CASSPPAGGPSGELFF	TGTGCCAGCTCACCACCGGCAGGGGGCCCCTCCGGGGAGCTGTTTTTT
TRBV6-1	-	TRBJ1-4	-	CASQSSPPTTNEKLFF	TGTGCCAGCCAGAGTAGTCCCCCTACAACTAATGAAAAACTGTTTTTT
TRBV20-1	-	TRBJ2-7	-	CSARDVASYEQYF	TGCAGTGCTAGAGATGTAGCCTCCTACGAGCAGTACTTC
TRBV20-1	-	TRBJ2-3	TRBD2	CSAHLAGGPDTQYF	TGCAGTGCTCACCTAGCGGGAGGCCCAGATACGCAGTATTTT
TRBV20-1	few	TRBJ2-7	-	CSARPSLDPYEQYF	TGCAGTGCTAGACCTTCACTAGACCCCTACGAGCAGTACTTC
TRBV7-9	-	TRBJ1-2	TRBD1	CASTGGRDGYTF	TGTGCCAGCACAGGGGGGAGGGATGGCTACACCTTC
TRBV27	-	TRBJ2-3	-	CASKASTDTQYF	TGTGCCAGCAAAGCTAGCACAGATACGCAGTATTTT
TRBV21-1	-	TRBJ2-1	-	CASSAPHSDFSYNEQFF	TGTGCCAGCAGCGCCCCACACAGTGACTTCTCCTACAATGAGCAGTTCTTC
TRBV9	-	TRBJ2-1	TRBD2	CASSARLSGNDYNEQFF	TGTGCCAGCAGCGCACGATTGAGCGGGAATGATTACAATGAGCAGTTCTTC
TRBV28	-	TRBJ1-1	-	CASSSGGRKNTEAFF	TGTGCCAGCAGTTCCGGGGGGCGCAAGAACACTGAAGCTTTCTTT
TRBV6-5	-	TRBJ2-7	-	CASSYRDNFYEQYF	TGTGCCAGCAGTTACCGGGACAACTTCTACGAGCAGTACTTC
TRBV6-1	-	TRBJ2-1	-	CASSSPGSANNEQFF	TGTGCCAGCAGTAGCCCGGGTAGCGCAAACAATGAGCAGTTCTTC
TRBV10-3	few	TRBJ2-7	TRBD2	CAISGIGGTSGPKTSYEQYF	TGTGCCATCAGTGGGATAGGCGGGACTAGCGGGCCGAAAACCTCCTACGAGCAGTACTTC
TRBV5-6	-	TRBJ2-1	TRBD2	CASSLAGLAGAQFF	TGTGCCAGCAGCTTGGCGGGACTAGCGGGAGCCCAGTTCTTC
TRBV2	few	TRBJ2-1	-	CASRGFGGGVNEQFF	TGTGCCAGCAGGGGTTTTGGGGGAGGAGTGAATGAGCAGTTCTTC
TRBV21-1	-	TRBJ2-3	-	CASSKALLGSTDTQYF	TGTGCCAGCAGCAAAGCGCTACTAGGGAGCACAGATACGCAGTATTTT
TRBV12-3/TRBV12-4	-	TRBJ2-3	TRBD1	CASSSPRTGGTDTQYF	TGTGCCAGCAGCTCACCCCGGACAGGCGGCACAGATACGCAGTATTTT
TRBV5-1	-	TRBJ2-5	-	CASSLAGRGWDEQYF	TGCGCCAGCAGCTTGGCCGGACGAGGGTGGGATGAGCAGTACTTC
TRBV6-6	-	TRBJ2-5	TRBD2	CASSYTPGGLQETQYF	TGTGCCAGCAGTTACACCCCGGGAGGGTTACAAGAGACCCAGTACTTC
TRBV11-2	-	TRBJ2-1	-	CASSLMRSTRSYNEQFF	TGTGCCAGCAGCTTAATGAGGTCGACACGCTCCTACAATGAGCAGTTCTTC
TRBV20-1	few	TRBJ2-1	TRBD2	CSALTSRAGGHEQFF	TGCAGTGCCCTGACTAGTCGGGCGGGAGGGCATGAGCAGTTCTTC
TRBV28	-	TRBJ1-5	-	CASTSGGGKFQPQHF	TGTGCCAGCACCTCCGGGGGGGGGAAATTCCAGCCCCAGCATTTT
TRBV6-5	few	TRBJ1-2	-	CASSYTRQRYYTF	TGTGCCAGCAGTTACACTCGACAGCGTTACTACACCTTC
TRBV20-1	-	TRBJ1-2	-	CSASADMAYGYTF	TGCAGTGCTAGCGCGGACATGGCTTATGGCTACACCTTC
TRBV20-1	once	TRBJ2-5	TRBD2	CSARPRLAGIQGTQYF	TGCAGTGCTAGACCGAGACTAGCGGGGATCCAAGGGACCCAGTACTTC
TRBV2	-	TRBJ2-7	-	CASSGRVWNEQYF	TGTGCCAGCAGTGGGAGGGTCTGGAACGAGCAGTACTTC
TRBV6-5	-	TRBJ1-2	-	CASSYAGGAPYGYTF	TGTGCCAGCAGTTACGCGGGGGGGGCACCTTATGGCTACACCTTC
TRBV10-3	many	TRBJ2-7	-	CAISEGLEQYF	TGTGCCATCAGTGAAGGGTTGGAGCAGTACTTC
TRBV28	few	TRBJ2-7	TRBD1	CASSPRGQDSYEQYF	TGTGCCAGCAGTCCCCGGGGACAGGACTCCTACGAGCAGTACTTC
TRBV20-1	-	TRBJ2-5	TRBD1	CSPPGDSLLETQYF	TGCAGCCCCCCAGGGGACAGCCTTTTGGAGACCCAGTACTTC
TRBV28	few	TRBJ2-5	TRBD1	CASSLMRTGMKTQYF	TGTGCCAGCAGTTTAATGCGGACAGGGATGAAGACCCAGTACTTC